A single sample is the source of the 5 T cell receptor beta chains below, sequenced in a study of shared clonotypes between healthy human individuals. Measured with immunoSEQ multiplex PCR; TCRdb has only the in-frame clones, and not every one. The repertoire includes over a million clones, about 84% of them detected once, and more than 0.45% sits in the top ten. Sequencing was carried out using memory CD4+ T cells from PBMCs. This sample's subset: CD45RA-negative fraction. These TCRs come from a man aged 18 to 29 in good health. Some clones in this sample may be carry-over from other donors' samples.

V gene TRBV28 combines with J gene TRBJ2-7; D not certain. Germline CDR1 and CDR2: MDHEN and SYDVKM. The V gene lost 10 bases and the J gene lost 5 bases, with 12 bases spanning the gap. This CDR3 comprises 11 residues. CDR3 residues: CATTVRDEQYF. DNA of the CDR3: TGTGCCACGACGGTTCGGGACGAGCAGTACTTC.

V gene TRBV5-1 combines with J gene TRBJ1-1; a weak D match, TRBD1 (5 bases). Germline V gene sequence: CDR1 SGHRS, CDR2 YFSETQ. With 2 bases removed from V and 6 bases from J, the gap between germline ends came to 11 bases. The CDR3 length is 13 residues. Here the CDR3 reads CASSFAGKPEAFF. The CDR3 nucleotides read TGCGCCAGCAGCTTTGCAGGGAAGCCTGAAGCTTTCTTT.

The genes are TRBV28 and TRBJ1-4; perhaps TRBD1 as D (5 bases). V was trimmed by 7 bases and J by 10 bases, leaving 19 bases between them. The CDR3 covers 14 residues. Germline values: CDR1 MDHEN, CDR2 SYDVKM. This CDR3 is CASTRRGRVGKLFF. The CDR3 region has the DNA TGTGCCAGCACCCGGCGGGGCAGGGTGGGAAAACTGTTTTTT.

As to this clone: Other nucleotide sequences from this sample produce the same CDR3. The chain is built from TRBV5-1 and TRBJ2-7, with D tentatively TRBD1 (6 bases). The CDR3 sequence is 13 residues long. Germline lookup yields CDR1 SGHRS and CDR2 YFSETQ. The germline V and J ends were trimmed by 0 bases and 3 bases, with 7 bases remaining between them. The CDR3 loop is CASSLEQGYEQYF. The CDR3 nucleotides read TGCGCCAGCAGCTTGGAACAGGGCTACGAGCAGTACTTC.

The J gene is TRBJ2-7, the V gene TRBV7-2; possible D gene TRBD2, 5 bases. The V gene's germline CDR1 is SGHTA and CDR2 FQGNSA. The CDR3 totals 16 residues. V was cut by 0 bases and J by 2 bases, with 14 bases left in between. DNA for the CDR3: TGTGCCAGCAGCTTAGCGCTTCTAAGAGGGACCTACGAGCAGTACTTC. Amino acid sequence: CASSLALLRGTYEQYF.